The 20 T cell receptor beta chains reported below all come from one sample, sequenced in a study of blood T cell repertoires in COVID-19. The table came from immunoSEQ multiplex PCR; TCRdb's copy has only in-frame clones and leaves some out. Of 160,000 or so clones in the sample, around 84% were seen once. Material: peripheral blood. These receptor sequences come from a woman aged 50 to 60 with acute or convalescent COVID-19.

A word on this clone: Germline is not matched at one junction end, which may reflect a read error. J is TRBJ2-7 and V is TRBV11-2; perhaps TRBD1 as D (5 bases). Per the germline V gene, CDR1 is SGHAT and CDR2 is FQNNGV. This CDR3 is built from 12 residues. CDR3 nucleotides: TGTGCCAGCAGCCTAGACAGATACGAGCAGTACTTC. Its protein is CASSLDRYEQYF.

This clone was detected a few times. The chain employs TRBV4-3 and TRBJ2-1; D is uncertain. CDR1 is LGHNA, CDR2 YSLEER, per germline. The CDR3 runs 17 residues. V dropped 1 base and J dropped 5 bases, with 18 bases sitting between them. Here the CDR3 DNA reads TGCGCCAGCAGCCAAGTCCCGATCTATACTTCCGACAATGAGCAGTTCTTC. This encodes CASSQVPIYTSDNEQFF.

The genes are TRBV3-1 (or the pseudogene TRBV3-2) and TRBJ2-1; 13 nucleotides match TRBD2. The CDR3 is 18 residues long. The junction had 6 bases not matched to a gene; V was cut back by 4 bases and J by 0 bases. Germline CDR1 reads LGHDT; CDR2 reads YNNKEL (reference sequence). CDR3 in amino acids: CASSRGLAGVSSYNEQFF. The CDR3 nucleotides read TGTGCCAGCAGCCGCGGACTAGCGGGGGTCAGCTCCTACAATGAGCAGTTCTTC.

The gene calls are TRBV7-3 and TRBJ2-2; 7 positions agree with TRBD1. Germline lookup yields CDR1 SGHTA and CDR2 FQGTGA. After removal of 0 bases from V and 0 bases from J, the junction contained 4 bases not matched to a gene. This CDR3 has 17 residues. CDR3 protein: CASSLTGGVSNTGELFF. The CDR3 region has the DNA TGTGCCAGCAGCTTAACAGGGGGCGTTTCGAACACCGGGGAGCTGTTTTTT. Complete variable domain (other parts from reference TRBV7-3 and TRBJ2-2): GAGVSQTPSNKVTEKGKYVELRCDPISGHTALYWYRQSLGQGPEFLIYFQGTGAADDSGLPNDRFFAVRPEGSVSTLKIQRTERGDSAVYLCASSLTGGVSNTGELFFGEGSRLTVL.

The chain has TRBV29-1 and TRBJ2-7; D possibly corresponds to TRBD2 (5 bases). Trimming shortened V by 7 bases and J by 0 bases, and 7 bases separated the two germline ends. CDR1 is SQVTM, CDR2 ANQGSEA, per germline. CDR3 length: 11 amino acids. This CDR3 reads CSGRDSYEQYF. The CDR3 DNA reads TGCAGCGGACGGGACTCCTACGAGCAGTACTTC.

Concerning this clone: The same CDR3 arises from other DNA sequences in this sample as well. The chain has TRBV2 and TRBJ2-5, with 7 nucleotides matching TRBD1. CDR1 is SNHLY and CDR2 is FYNNEI in the germline V gene. This CDR3 is built from 15 residues. J gave up 2 bases and V 2 bases, and 5 bases lay outside the gene matches. This CDR3 reads CASSEQGVDQETQYF. DNA for the CDR3: TGTGCCAGCAGTGAACAGGGGGTGGATCAAGAGACCCAGTACTTC.

The chain uses TRBV24-1 and TRBJ1-5, with 10 bases aligning to TRBD1. CDR1 and CDR2 (germline): KGHDR, SFDVKD. J lost 2 bases, V lost 3 bases, and 6 bases had no gene match. The CDR3 length is 17 residues. CDR3 amino acids: CATSDKFGTGGNQPQHF. CDR3 DNA: TGTGCCACCAGTGATAAGTTCGGGACAGGGGGCAATCAGCCCCAGCATTTT.

This chain uses TRBV5-1 with TRBJ1-4; D is possibly TRBD1 (5 bases). Germline loops: CDR1 SGHRS, CDR2 YFSETQ. Between the trimmed V and J ends, which lost 1 base and 0 bases, there was a span of 13 bases. The CDR3 has 17 residues. Here the CDR3 reads CASSLSGTGATNEKLFF. In nucleotides, the CDR3 is TGCGCCAGCAGCTTGAGCGGGACGGGAGCAACTAATGAAAAACTGTTTTTT. Full variable domain (remainder filled in from reference TRBV5-1 and TRBJ1-4): KAGVTQTPRYLIKTRGQQVTLSCSPISGHRSVSWYQQTPGQGLQFLFEYFSETQRNKGNFPGRFSGRQFSNSRSEMNVSTLELGDSALYLCASSLSGTGATNEKLFFGSGTQLSVL.

The CDR3 nucleotides are TGTGCCAGCACGCCAGGAGGGACGTCAATTAGTGATGGCTACACCTTC. Its protein product is CASTPGGTSISDGYTF. The V call is TRBV6-6, the J call TRBJ1-2; a possible D gene is TRBD1 (5 bases). Germline CDR1 reads MNHNY; CDR2 reads SVGAGI (reference sequence). V lost 7 bases and J 6 bases, leaving 24 bases between the germline ends. CDR3 length: 16 amino acids.

The V gene is TRBV19, the J gene TRBJ1-5; TRBD1 might be the D (5 bases). This CDR3 has 14 residues. V was trimmed by 0 bases and J by 7 bases, leaving 10 bases between them. Germline assignment: CDR1 LNHDA and CDR2 SQIVND (reference sequence). CDR3 residues: CASSIDRGKQPQHF. The DNA for the CDR3 is TGTGCCAGTAGTATAGATCGGGGGAAACAGCCCCAGCATTTT.

The chain uses TRBV9 and TRBJ2-3; 9 bases fit TRBD2. Germline loops: CDR1 SGDLS, CDR2 YYNGEE. Trimming cost V 0 bases and J 6 bases; bases outside gene matches: 8. The CDR3 totals 16 residues. CDR3 amino acids: CASSVVAGLATDTQYF. DNA for the CDR3: TGTGCCAGCAGCGTAGTCGCGGGACTAGCCACGGATACGCAGTATTTT. The full variable domain, completed using reference TRBV9 and TRBJ2-3, is DSGVTQTPKHLITATGQRVTLRCSPRSGDLSVYWYQQSLDQGLQFLIQYYNGEERAKGNILERFSAQQFPDLHSELNLSSLELGDSALYFCASSVVAGLATDTQYFGPGTRLTVL.

The J gene is TRBJ1-6, the V gene TRBV11-2, with TRBD1 matching 10 bases. CDR1 and CDR2 from the germline V gene are SGHAT and FQNNGV. Germline trimming cut 5 bases from V and 8 bases from J; bases unmatched to any gene: 6. The CDR3 runs to 15 residues. CDR3 region: CASSLGTGVYSPLHF. CDR3 in DNA: TGTGCCAGCAGCCTAGGGACAGGGGTTTATTCACCCCTCCACTTT.

V gene TRBV27 combines with J gene TRBJ2-1, with D tentatively TRBD2 (5 bases). V was cut by 0 bases and J by 11 bases, with 11 bases left in between. Germline V gene sequence: CDR1 MNHEY, CDR2 SMNVEV (reference sequence). This CDR3 comprises 13 residues. CDR3: CASSLSGIMKQFF. As DNA, the CDR3 is TGTGCCAGCAGTTTATCCGGGATAATGAAGCAGTTCTTC.

This clone was picked up a small number of times. The same CDR3 also results from other DNA sequences found in this sample. The chain couples TRBV7-2 to TRBJ2-5; 8 bases fit TRBD1. The CDR3 runs 15 residues. Germline V gene data show CDR1 as SGHTA and CDR2 as FQGNSA. The V segment lost 0 bases and the J segment 1 base; nucleotides outside the gene matches: 1. The CDR3 nucleotides read TGTGCCAGCAGCTTAGCGGGGACAGGCCAAGAGACCCAGTACTTC. Amino acid sequence: CASSLAGTGQETQYF.

The J gene is TRBJ2-2, the V gene TRBV9; no reliable D call. Per germline, CDR1 SGDLS and CDR2 YYNGEE. V lost 1 base and J 1 base, leaving 8 bases between the germline ends. The CDR3 is 15 residues long. CDR3 in DNA: TGTGCCAGCAGCGTAAACTACCTGAACACCGGGGAGCTGTTTTTT. Its translation: CASSVNYLNTGELFF.

V usage is TRBV6-1 and J usage is TRBJ1-6; TRBD1 matches at 7 bases. From germline, CDR1 is MNHNS and CDR2 SASEGT. J gave up 7 bases and V 2 bases, and 8 bases lay outside the gene matches. The length of the CDR3 is 16 residues. The CDR3 here is CASSEWMTGRNSPLHF. The CDR3 region has the DNA TGTGCCAGCAGTGAATGGATGACAGGGAGGAATTCACCCCTCCACTTT.

In its sample, this clone was seen once. V gene TRBV7-6 combines with J gene TRBJ1-2, with D perhaps TRBD1 (6 bases). There are 16 residues in the CDR3. Trimming removed 1 base at V and 2 bases at J, with 14 bases between. Germline loops: CDR1 SGHVS, CDR2 FNYEAQ. DNA of the CDR3: TGTGCCAGCAGCTTAGTTGGTTCTGGGACAAACTATGGCTACACCTTC. This sequence encodes CASSLVGSGTNYGYTF. Full variable domain (outside the CDR3, taken from reference TRBV7-6 and TRBJ1-2): GAGVSQSPRYKVTKRGQDVALRCDPISGHVSLYWYRQALGQGPEFLTYFNYEAQQDKSGLPNDRFSAERPEGSISTLTIQRTEQRDSAMYRCASSLVGSGTNYGYTFGSGTRLTVV.

V usage is TRBV5-1 and J usage is TRBJ2-1; D is possibly TRBD2 (6 bases). Germline V lookup: CDR1 SGHRS, CDR2 YFSETQ. Trimming removed 3 bases from V and 0 bases from J, with 10 bases in between. The CDR3 is 15 residues long. The CDR3 reads CASSSSDSSYNEQFF. Here the CDR3 DNA reads TGCGCCAGCAGCTCTAGCGACAGCTCCTACAATGAGCAGTTCTTC.

The chain uses TRBV6-5 and TRBJ2-5; D is possibly TRBD2 (5 bases). Per the germline V gene, CDR1 is MNHEY and CDR2 is SVGAGI. V lost 6 bases, J lost 5 bases, and 16 bases lay in between. This CDR3 is built from 14 residues. The chain's CDR3 is CASSNQDLSETQYF. For the CDR3, the DNA is TGTGCCAGCAGCAACCAGGACTTATCGGAGACCCAGTACTTC.

J is TRBJ2-1 and V is TRBV2, with 10 bases identical to TRBD2. J lost 0 bases, V lost 6 bases, and 8 bases had no gene match. The CDR3 loop spans 17 amino acids. Germline CDR1 reads SNHLY; CDR2 reads FYNNEI. CDR3 coding DNA: TGTGCCAGCAGCCAGCGGGGGGGCGCTAGCTCCTACAATGAGCAGTTCTTC. Its translation is CASSQRGGASSYNEQFF.